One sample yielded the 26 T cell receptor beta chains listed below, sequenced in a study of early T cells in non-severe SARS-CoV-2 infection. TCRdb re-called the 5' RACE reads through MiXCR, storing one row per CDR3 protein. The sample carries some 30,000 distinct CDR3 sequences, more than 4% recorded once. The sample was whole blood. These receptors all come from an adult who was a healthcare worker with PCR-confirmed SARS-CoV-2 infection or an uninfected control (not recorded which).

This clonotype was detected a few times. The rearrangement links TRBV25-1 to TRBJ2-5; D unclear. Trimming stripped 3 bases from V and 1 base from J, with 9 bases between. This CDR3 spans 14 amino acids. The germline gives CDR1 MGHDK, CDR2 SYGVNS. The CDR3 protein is CASSDLATQETQYF. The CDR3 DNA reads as TGTGCCAGCAGTGATCTGGCGACCCAAGAGACCCAGTACTTC.

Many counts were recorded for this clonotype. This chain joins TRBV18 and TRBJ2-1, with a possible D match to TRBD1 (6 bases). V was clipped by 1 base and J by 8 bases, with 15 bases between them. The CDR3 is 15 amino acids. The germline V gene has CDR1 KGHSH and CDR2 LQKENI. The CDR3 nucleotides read TGTGCCAGCTCACCACGAGGGGGACAAAGGGATGAGCAGTTCTTC. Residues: CASSPRGGQRDEQFF.

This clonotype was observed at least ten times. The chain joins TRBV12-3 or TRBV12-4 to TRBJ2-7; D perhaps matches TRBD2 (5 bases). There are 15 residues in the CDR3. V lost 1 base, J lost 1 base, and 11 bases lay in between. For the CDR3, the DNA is TGTGCCAGCAGTTTAGGACGGAGGTTTTCCTACGAGCAGTACTTC. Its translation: CASSLGRRFSYEQYF.

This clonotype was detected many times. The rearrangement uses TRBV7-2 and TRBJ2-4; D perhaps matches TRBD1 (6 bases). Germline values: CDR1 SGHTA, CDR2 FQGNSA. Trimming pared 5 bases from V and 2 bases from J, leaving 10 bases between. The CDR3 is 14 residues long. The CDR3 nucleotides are TGTGCCAGCAGCCGGACAGAGACCAAAAACATTCAGTACTTC. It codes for CASSRTETKNIQYF.

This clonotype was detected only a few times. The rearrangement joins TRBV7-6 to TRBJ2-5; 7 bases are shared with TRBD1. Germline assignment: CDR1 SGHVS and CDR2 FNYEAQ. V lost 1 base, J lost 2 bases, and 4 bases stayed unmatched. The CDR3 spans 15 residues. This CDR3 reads CASSLGGGLQETQYF. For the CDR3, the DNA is TGTGCCAGCAGCTTAGGAGGGGGCCTACAAGAGACCCAGTACTTC.

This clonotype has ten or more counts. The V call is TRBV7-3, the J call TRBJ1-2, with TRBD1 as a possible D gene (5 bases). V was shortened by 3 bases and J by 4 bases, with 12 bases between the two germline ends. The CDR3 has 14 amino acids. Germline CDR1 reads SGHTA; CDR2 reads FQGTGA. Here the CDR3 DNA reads TGTGCCAGCAGCTTGACGGGGGAGCTCTATGGCTACACCTTC. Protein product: CASSLTGELYGYTF.

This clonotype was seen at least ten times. The CDR3 reads CASSLAGTSSSPLHF. For the CDR3, the DNA is TGCGCCAGCAGCCTGGCCGGGACAAGTTCCTCTCCCCTCCACTTT. The rearrangement joins TRBV4-1 to TRBJ1-6, with D perhaps matching TRBD1 (6 bases). Per germline, CDR1 MGHRA and CDR2 YSYEKL. CDR3 length: 15 residues. With 4 bases removed from V and 13 bases from J, the gap between germline ends came to 20 bases.

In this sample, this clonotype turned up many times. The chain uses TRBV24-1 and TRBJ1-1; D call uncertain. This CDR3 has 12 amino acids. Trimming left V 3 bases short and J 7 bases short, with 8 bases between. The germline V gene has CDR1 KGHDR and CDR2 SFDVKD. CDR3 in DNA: TGTGCCACCAGTGATGCTGTCGGTGAAGCTTTCTTT. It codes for CATSDAVGEAFF.

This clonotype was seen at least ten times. Here the CDR3 DNA reads TGCGCCAGCAGTGAAACGGCTAGCGGGGGAGTGAACACCGGGGAGCTGTTTTTT. This translates into CASSETASGGVNTGELFF. This chain uses TRBV10-1 with TRBJ2-2; the match to TRBD2 covers 10 bases. CDR3 length: 18 residues. The germline gives CDR1 WNHNN, CDR2 SYGVQD (reference sequence). V shed 3 bases and J 1 base; nucleotides not matched to a gene: 8.

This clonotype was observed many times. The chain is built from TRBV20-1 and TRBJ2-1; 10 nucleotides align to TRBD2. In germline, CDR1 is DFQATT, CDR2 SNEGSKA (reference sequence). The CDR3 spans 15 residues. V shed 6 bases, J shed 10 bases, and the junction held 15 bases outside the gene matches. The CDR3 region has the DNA TGCAGTGCCCAGACTGGTCTAGCGGGAGATGGCGAGCAGTTCTTC. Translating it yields CSAQTGLAGDGEQFF.

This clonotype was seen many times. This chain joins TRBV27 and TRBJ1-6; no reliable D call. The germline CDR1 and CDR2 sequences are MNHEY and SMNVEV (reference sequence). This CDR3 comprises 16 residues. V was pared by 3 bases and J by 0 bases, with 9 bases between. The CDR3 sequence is CASSFGRGSYNSPLHF. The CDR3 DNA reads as TGTGCCAGCAGTTTCGGTCGGGGCTCCTATAATTCACCCCTCCACTTT.

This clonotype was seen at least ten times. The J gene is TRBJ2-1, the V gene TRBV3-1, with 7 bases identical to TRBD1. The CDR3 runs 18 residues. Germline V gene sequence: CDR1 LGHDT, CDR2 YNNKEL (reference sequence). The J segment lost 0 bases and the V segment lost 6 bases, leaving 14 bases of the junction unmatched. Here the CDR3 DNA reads TGTGCCAGCAGACGGACAGGCCCCGGGGAACACTCCTACAATGAGCAGTTCTTC. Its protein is CASRRTGPGEHSYNEQFF.

The chain's CDR3 is CATRSREYTEAFF. DNA of the CDR3: TGTGCCACCAGGAGTAGGGAATACACTGAAGCTTTCTTT. The chain couples TRBV24-1 to TRBJ1-1; D call uncertain. V gave up 7 bases and J gave up 3 bases, with 11 bases separating them. Germline V gene lookup returns CDR1 KGHDR and CDR2 SFDVKD. There are 13 residues in the CDR3.

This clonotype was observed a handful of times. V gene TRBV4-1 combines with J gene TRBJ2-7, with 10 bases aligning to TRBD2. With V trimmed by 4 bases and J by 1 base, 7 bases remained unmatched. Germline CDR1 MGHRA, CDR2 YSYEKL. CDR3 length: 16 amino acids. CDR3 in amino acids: CASSPQVAGGSYEQYF. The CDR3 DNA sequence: TGCGCCAGCAGCCCGCAGGTAGCGGGGGGATCCTACGAGCAGTACTTC.

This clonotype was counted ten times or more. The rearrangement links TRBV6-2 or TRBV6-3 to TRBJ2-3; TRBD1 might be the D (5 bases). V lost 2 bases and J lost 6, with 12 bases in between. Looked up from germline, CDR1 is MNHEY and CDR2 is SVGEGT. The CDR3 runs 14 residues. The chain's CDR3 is CASSYGSGPDTQYF. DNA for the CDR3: TGTGCCAGCAGTTACGGTTCAGGGCCTGATACGCAGTATTTT.

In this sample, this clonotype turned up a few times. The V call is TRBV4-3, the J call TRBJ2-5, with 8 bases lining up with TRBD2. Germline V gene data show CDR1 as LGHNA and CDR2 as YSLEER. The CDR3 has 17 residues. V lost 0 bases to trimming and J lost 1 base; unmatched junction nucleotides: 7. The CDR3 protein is CASSQEGPTSGQETQYF. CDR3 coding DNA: TGCGCCAGCAGCCAAGAGGGTCCCACTAGCGGCCAAGAGACCCAGTACTTC.

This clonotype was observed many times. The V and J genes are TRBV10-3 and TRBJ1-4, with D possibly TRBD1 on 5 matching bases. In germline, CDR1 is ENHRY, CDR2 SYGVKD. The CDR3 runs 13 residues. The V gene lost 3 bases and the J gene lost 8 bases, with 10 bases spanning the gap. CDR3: CAISEGWDEKLFF. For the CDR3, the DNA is TGTGCCATCAGTGAAGGGTGGGACGAAAAACTGTTTTTT.

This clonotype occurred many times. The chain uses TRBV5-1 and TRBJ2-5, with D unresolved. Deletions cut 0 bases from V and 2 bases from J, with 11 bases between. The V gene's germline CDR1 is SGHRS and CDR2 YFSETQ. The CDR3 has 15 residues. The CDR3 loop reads CASSLGSGTQETQYF. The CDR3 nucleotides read TGCGCCAGCAGCTTGGGTTCAGGCACACAAGAGACCCAGTACTTC.

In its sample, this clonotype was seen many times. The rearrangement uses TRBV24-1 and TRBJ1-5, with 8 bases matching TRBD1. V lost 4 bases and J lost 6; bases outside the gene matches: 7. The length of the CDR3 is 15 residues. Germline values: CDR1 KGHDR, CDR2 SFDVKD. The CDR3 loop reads CATSDHGQGLQPQHF. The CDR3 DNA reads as TGTGCCACCAGTGACCACGGACAGGGTCTTCAGCCCCAGCATTTT.

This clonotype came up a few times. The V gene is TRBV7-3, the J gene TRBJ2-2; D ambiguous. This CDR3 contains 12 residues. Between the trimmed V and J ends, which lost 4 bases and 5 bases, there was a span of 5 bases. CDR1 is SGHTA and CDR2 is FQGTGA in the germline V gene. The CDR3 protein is CASSSITGELFF. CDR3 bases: TGTGCCAGCAGCTCTATTACCGGGGAGCTGTTTTTT.

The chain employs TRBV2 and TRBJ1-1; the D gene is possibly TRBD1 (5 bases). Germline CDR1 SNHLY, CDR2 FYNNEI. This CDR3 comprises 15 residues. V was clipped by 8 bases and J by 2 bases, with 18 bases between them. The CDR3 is CASLPPEGKNTEAFF. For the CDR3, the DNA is TGTGCCAGCCTCCCCCCAGAGGGGAAAAACACTGAAGCTTTCTTT. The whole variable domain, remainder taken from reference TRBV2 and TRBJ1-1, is EPEVTQTPSHQVTQMGQEVILRCVPISNHLYFYWYRQILGQKVEFLVSFYNNEISEKSEIFDDQFSVERPDGSNFTLKIRSTKLEDSAMYFCASLPPEGKNTEAFFGQGTRLTVV.

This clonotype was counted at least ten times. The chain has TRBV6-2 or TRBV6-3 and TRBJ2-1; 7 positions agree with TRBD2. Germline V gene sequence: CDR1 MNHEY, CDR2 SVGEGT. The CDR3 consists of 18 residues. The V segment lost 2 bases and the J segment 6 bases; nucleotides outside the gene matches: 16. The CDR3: CASSYLGFRREQRNEQFF. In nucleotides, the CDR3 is TGTGCCAGCAGTTACCTTGGATTCAGGCGGGAGCAACGCAATGAGCAGTTCTTC.

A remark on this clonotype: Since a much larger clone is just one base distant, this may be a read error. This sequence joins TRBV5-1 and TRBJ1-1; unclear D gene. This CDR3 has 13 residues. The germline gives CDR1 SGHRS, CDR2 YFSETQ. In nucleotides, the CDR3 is TGCGCCAACAGCTTGTTGAGGGACACTGAAGCTTTCTTT. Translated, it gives CANSLLRDTEAFF.

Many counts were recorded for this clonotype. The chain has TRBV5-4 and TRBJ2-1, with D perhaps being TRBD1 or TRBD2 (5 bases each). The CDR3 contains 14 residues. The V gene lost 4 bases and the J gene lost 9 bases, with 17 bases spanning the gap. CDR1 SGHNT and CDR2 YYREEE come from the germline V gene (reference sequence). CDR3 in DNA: TGTGCCAGCAGCCCGGGGCCCGTTGGGGGTGAGCAGTTCTTC. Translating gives CASSPGPVGGEQFF.

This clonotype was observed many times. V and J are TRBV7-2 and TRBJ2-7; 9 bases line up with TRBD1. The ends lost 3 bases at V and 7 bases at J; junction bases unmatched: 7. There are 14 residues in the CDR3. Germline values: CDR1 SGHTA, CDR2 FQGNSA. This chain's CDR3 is CASSLGTGLREQYF. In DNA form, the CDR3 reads TGTGCCAGCAGCTTGGGGACAGGGCTACGGGAGCAGTACTTC.

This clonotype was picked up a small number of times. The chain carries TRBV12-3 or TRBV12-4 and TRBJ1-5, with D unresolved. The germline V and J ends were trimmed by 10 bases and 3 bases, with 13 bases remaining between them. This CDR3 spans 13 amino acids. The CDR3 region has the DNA TGTGCCATAAAGGACGGAGACAATCAGCCCCAGCATTTT. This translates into CAIKDGDNQPQHF.